Shown below are 21 T cell receptor beta chains from a single sample sequenced in a study of blood T cell repertoires in COVID-19. TCRdb's copy holds only in-frame clones and misses some; the assay was immunoSEQ multiplex PCR. Among 90,000 to 150,000 clones, over 75% were seen once, and the ten largest hold approximately 11%. What was sequenced was peripheral blood. The receptors come from a man at least 80 years old with acute or convalescent COVID-19.

The V and J genes are TRBV28 and TRBJ1-4; D may be TRBD1 (6 bases). CDR1 is MDHEN and CDR2 is SYDVKM in the germline V gene. Between the trimmed V and J ends, which lost 8 bases and 5 bases, there was a span of 12 bases. The CDR3 sequence is 13 residues long. In nucleotides, the CDR3 is TGTGCCAGCTGGGACGGACAGAATGAAAAACTGTTTTTT. Its protein product is CASWDGQNEKLFF.

In its sample, this clone was seen a few times. The J gene is TRBJ1-1, the V gene TRBV11-2; no reliable D call. CDR3 length: 12 amino acids. Germline V lookup: CDR1 SGHAT, CDR2 FQNNGV. The V end was cut by 6 bases, the J end by 2 bases, with 7 bases between. CDR3 residues: CASSHSNTEAFF. CDR3 sequence (DNA): TGTGCCAGCAGTCACAGTAACACTGAAGCTTTCTTT.

This clone was seen a few times. CDR3 residues: CASSSGLAGDNEQFF. The CDR3 region has the DNA TGTGCCAGCAGCTCGGGACTAGCGGGCGACAATGAGCAGTTCTTC. This sequence joins TRBV5-4 and TRBJ2-1, with 12 bases matching TRBD2. Germline CDR1 SGHNT, CDR2 YYREEE (reference sequence). This CDR3 has 15 amino acids. V was pared by 3 bases and J by 5 bases, with 3 bases of the junction left unmatched.

The count of this clone is one. The rearrangement joins TRBV19 to TRBJ2-1, with TRBD2 matching over 15 bases. In germline, CDR1 is LNHDA, CDR2 SQIVND (reference sequence). Germline trimming cut 5 bases from V and 7 bases from J; bases unmatched to any gene: 9. There are 17 residues in the CDR3. The CDR3 nucleotides are TGTGCCAGTAGTGGGGTCCTGGGGACTAGCGGGAGGAATGAGCAGTTCTTC. Protein product: CASSGVLGTSGRNEQFF.

The chain uses TRBV6-1 and TRBJ2-1; 7 bases are shared with TRBD1. V lost 4 bases and J lost 9; bases outside the gene matches: 3. Germline values: CDR1 MNHNS, CDR2 SASEGT. CDR3 size: 12 residues. The CDR3 region is CASSAQGPEQFF. CDR3 DNA: TGTGCCAGCAGTGCACAGGGGCCTGAGCAGTTCTTC.

The CDR3 here is CSVLPSGNNEQFF. In DNA, the CDR3 is TGCAGCGTTTTACCTAGCGGTAACAATGAGCAGTTCTTC. The gene calls are TRBV29-1 and TRBJ2-1; TRBD2 aligns across 7 bases. The CDR3 consists of 13 residues. Germline V gene sequence: CDR1 SQVTM, CDR2 ANQGSEA. After removal of 5 bases from V and 5 bases from J, the junction contained 6 bases not matched to a gene.

The chain uses TRBV11-3 and TRBJ2-5; 10 bases are a match to TRBD1. The CDR3 loop spans 15 amino acids. Germline V lookup: CDR1 SGHNT, CDR2 YENEEA. Losses at the gene ends were 6 bases for V and 1 base for J; bases not matched to a gene: 5. CDR3 nucleotide sequence: TGTGCCAGCAGTACCGGGACAGGGGCCCAAGAGACCCAGTACTTC. This translates into CASSTGTGAQETQYF.

The rearrangement joins TRBV9 to TRBJ2-1, with 9 bases that match TRBD2. Looked up from germline, CDR1 is SGDLS and CDR2 is YYNGEE. The ends lost 0 bases at V and 6 bases at J; junction bases unmatched: 7. The CDR3 extends over 16 amino acids. The CDR3 sequence: CASSVGGGRAINEQFF. The CDR3 coding sequence is TGTGCCAGCAGCGTAGGCGGCGGGAGGGCCATCAATGAGCAGTTCTTC.

The chain combines TRBV11-2 with TRBJ1-4; D is perhaps TRBD1 (5 bases). Germline V CDR1 and CDR2: SGHAT, FQNNGV. The CDR3 contains 18 residues. V lost 2 bases to trimming and J lost 2 bases, with 18 bases between them. CDR3 DNA sequence: TGTGCCAGCAGCTTACTAGGGGATTCAAGATGGACTAATGAAAAACTGTTTTTT. Protein: CASSLLGDSRWTNEKLFF.

The chain links TRBV24-1 to TRBJ1-6; tentatively, D is TRBD1 (6 bases). Germline loops: CDR1 KGHDR, CDR2 SFDVKD. The CDR3 is 18 amino acids. Deletions cut 3 bases from V and 4 bases from J, with 18 bases between. The CDR3 is CATSDMIVGDKYNSPLHF. The CDR3 DNA reads TGTGCCACCAGTGATATGATCGTAGGGGACAAGTATAATTCACCCCTCCACTTT.

The chain joins TRBV29-1 to TRBJ2-3; 13 nucleotides line up with TRBD2. The CDR3 extends over 15 amino acids. V gave up 2 bases and J gave up 6 bases; unmatched junction bases: 5. Germline V gene data show CDR1 as SQVTM and CDR2 as ANQGSEA. CDR3 DNA sequence: TGCAGCGTTGAAAGAGGACTAGCGGGAGCCGATACGCAGTATTTT. Encoded protein: CSVERGLAGADTQYF.

This clone has just a few counts. The V call is TRBV5-1, the J call TRBJ1-4, with TRBD1 matching over 11 bases. The germline V gene encodes CDR1 SGHRS and CDR2 YFSETQ. The CDR3 consists of 16 residues. J lost 5 bases, V lost 3 bases, and 6 bases had no gene match. CDR3 protein: CASSSRGQGANEKLFF. The CDR3 nucleotides are TGCGCCAGCAGCTCACGAGGACAGGGGGCGAATGAAAAACTGTTTTTT.

The chain carries TRBV5-4 and TRBJ1-5; 8 bases fit TRBD1. This CDR3 comprises 14 residues. Trimming at V came to 2 bases and at J to 6 bases, leaving 4 bases not matched to a gene. Germline V gives CDR1 SGHNT, CDR2 YYREEE (reference sequence). The DNA for the CDR3 is TGTGCCAGCAGCTTAGACAGGGGAAGTCAGCCCCAGCATTTT. Its translation is CASSLDRGSQPQHF.

The chain couples TRBV6-5 to TRBJ1-1; no firm D call. The length of the CDR3 is 14 residues. Trimming stripped 2 bases from V and 1 base from J, with 8 bases between. Germline V gene data show CDR1 as MNHEY and CDR2 as SVGAGI. The CDR3 region has the DNA TGTGCCAGCAGTTACGGGCAGCCGAACACTGAAGCTTTCTTT. Encoded protein: CASSYGQPNTEAFF.

The chain couples TRBV5-4 to TRBJ1-4, with D uncertain. The ends were cut back, 5 bases at V and 8 bases at J, with 13 bases in the middle. Germline assignment: CDR1 SGHNT and CDR2 YYREEE (reference sequence). The CDR3 length is 13 residues. CDR3 sequence reads: CASRHFSGEKLFF. Written as DNA, the CDR3 is TGTGCCAGCAGGCACTTCTCGGGGGAAAAACTGTTTTTT.

This clone was seen only once. This chain connects TRBV19 to TRBJ2-2; D possibly corresponds to TRBD1 (5 bases). This CDR3 region has 16 residues. The germline gives CDR1 LNHDA, CDR2 SQIVND (reference sequence). Trimming removed 3 bases from V and 1 base from J, with 12 bases in between. The CDR3: CASSILTGLNTGELFF. The DNA for the CDR3 is TGTGCCAGTAGTATTTTAACAGGCCTGAACACCGGGGAGCTGTTTTTT.

The CDR3 DNA sequence: TGTGCCAGCAGTCAGAGCGGGGGGGCTGGGAATGAGCAGTTCTTC. Translated: CASSQSGGAGNEQFF. The genes are TRBV9 and TRBJ2-1; TRBD2 matches 10 bases. This CDR3 spans 15 amino acids. CDR1 and CDR2 (germline): SGDLS, YYNGEE. Unmatched junction bases numbered 9, after V lost 5 bases and J lost 7 bases.

This clone occurred a few times. The J gene is TRBJ2-3, the V gene TRBV5-6, with 11 bases aligning to TRBD2. V shed 0 bases and J 1 base; nucleotides not matched to a gene: 7. This CDR3 contains 18 residues. Germline assignment: CDR1 SGHDT and CDR2 YYEEEE. The CDR3 nucleotides read TGTGCCAGCAGCTTGGGGCCTAGCGGGAGGAGGGGCACAGATACGCAGTATTTT. Protein sequence: CASSLGPSGRRGTDTQYF.

The rearrangement joins TRBV6-5 to TRBJ1-1; a possible D gene is TRBD1 (5 bases). The V and J ends lost 5 bases and 4 bases respectively, with 11 bases between them. CDR1 and CDR2 (germline): MNHEY, SVGAGI. The CDR3 runs to 13 residues. The CDR3 region is CASSILQATEAFF. The CDR3 DNA sequence: TGTGCCAGCAGTATCTTACAGGCCACTGAAGCTTTCTTT.

The V gene is TRBV10-3, the J gene TRBJ2-6, with 7 nucleotides matching TRBD2. Germline V gives CDR1 ENHRY, CDR2 SYGVKD. The CDR3 spans 18 residues. J was trimmed by 0 bases and V by 6 bases; bases with no gene match: 11. CDR3 coding DNA: TGTGCCATCAGGGAGGGAGCAGGGAGGGCCTCTGGGGCCAACGTCCTGACTTTC. It translates to CAIREGAGRASGANVLTF.

V gene TRBV6-4 combines with J gene TRBJ1-5; 7 bases fit TRBD1. After removal of 8 bases from V and 3 bases from J, the junction contained 4 bases not matched to a gene. Germline CDR1 MRHNA, CDR2 SNTAGT. This CDR3 region has 13 residues. The CDR3, as DNA: TGTGCCAGCTCGGGACAGCCCAATCAGCCCCAGCATTTT. Amino acids: CASSGQPNQPQHF.